The T cell receptor beta chain described here comes from a study of OX40 agonist ivuxolimab in advanced cancers. Study-wide background: Treatment of patients was with ivuxolimab, an agonistic anti-OX40 (CD134) antibody.

Study-wide points: More expanded clones were seen, on average, in CD8+ T cells than in CD4+. Individuals who were partial responders at 0.1-3.0 mg/kg had clonal expansion that ranked among the lowest.

Clones were read by immunoSEQ multiplex PCR, and TCRdb kept only the in-frame ones, dropping some. The profile shows 40,000 or so clones, 70% to 90% of them singletons. The V and J ends lost 3 bases and 1 base respectively, with 11 bases between them. Germline assignment: CDR1 SGHNT and CDR2 YYREEE (reference sequence). This CDR3 spans 14 amino acids. In the case of this clone: The antigen is unknown.

Material: CD4+ or CD8+ T cells sorted from blood, obtained in a trial of the OX40 agonist ivuxolimab. The chain joins TRBV5-4 to TRBJ2-7, with D perhaps TRBD1 (5 bases). The receptor's source is an adult with an advanced solid tumor such as melanoma, head and neck, liver or kidney cancer. The CDR3 coding sequence is TGTGCCAGCAGCTCCCTGACAGAATCCTACGAGCAGTACTTC. Translated: CASSSLTESYEQYF.